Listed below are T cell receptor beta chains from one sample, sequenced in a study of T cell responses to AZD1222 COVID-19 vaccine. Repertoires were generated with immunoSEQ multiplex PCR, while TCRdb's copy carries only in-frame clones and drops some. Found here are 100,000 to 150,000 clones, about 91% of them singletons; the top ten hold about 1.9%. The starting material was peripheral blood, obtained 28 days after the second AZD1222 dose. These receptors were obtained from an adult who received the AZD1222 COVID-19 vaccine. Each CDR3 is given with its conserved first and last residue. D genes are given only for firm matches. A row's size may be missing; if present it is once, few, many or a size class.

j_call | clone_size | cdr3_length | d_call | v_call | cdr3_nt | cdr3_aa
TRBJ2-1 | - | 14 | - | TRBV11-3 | TGTGCCAGCAGCTTAGGACCCCCGTACAATGAGCAGTTCTTC | CASSLGPPYNEQFF
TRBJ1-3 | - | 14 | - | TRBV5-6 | TGTGCCAGCAGCCCCTGGGGGGGCGGAAACACCATATATTTT | CASSPWGGGNTIYF
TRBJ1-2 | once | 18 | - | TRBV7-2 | TGTGCCAGCAGCTTAACTTTTTTCAACAGCGGGACTAACTATGGCTACACCTTC | CASSLTFFNSGTNYGYTF
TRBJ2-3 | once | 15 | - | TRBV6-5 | TGTGCCAGGAGGGGAAGGGGGGGAAGCACAGATACGCAGTATTTT | CARRGRGGSTDTQYF
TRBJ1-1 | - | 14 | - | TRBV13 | TGTGCCAGCAGCTTTAGGGGAGCGAACACTGAAGCTTTCTTT | CASSFRGANTEAFF
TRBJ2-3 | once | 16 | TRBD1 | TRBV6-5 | TGTGCCAGCAGTTACTGGCCGGGACAGGGGACAGATACGCAGTATTTT | CASSYWPGQGTDTQYF
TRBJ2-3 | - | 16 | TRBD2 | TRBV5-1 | TGCGCCAGCAGCGTGGGACTAGCGGGGGACACAGATACGCAGTATTTT | CASSVGLAGDTDTQYF
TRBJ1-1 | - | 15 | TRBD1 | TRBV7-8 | TGTGCCAGCAGTTCCGGGACAGGGAGGAACACTGAAGCTTTCTTT | CASSSGTGRNTEAFF
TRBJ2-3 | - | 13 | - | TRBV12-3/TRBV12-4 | TGTGCCAGCAGCTCGTGGGGGGCAGATACGCAGTATTTT | CASSSWGADTQYF
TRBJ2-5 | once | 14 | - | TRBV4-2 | TGTGCCAGCAGCCAAGGGGGCCTACAAGAGACCCAGTACTTC | CASSQGGLQETQYF